These T cell receptor beta chains were read from a single sample in a study of control samples from healthy donors and cancer patients. Data came from immunoSEQ multiplex PCR; TCRdb stores just in-frame clones and leaves some out. The repertoire holds over 50,000 clones, with roughly 80% as singletons. Sequences were obtained from blood. These receptors were collected from a man aged 65 to 79 in good health. CDR3s leave out the opening cysteine and the closing phenylalanine or tryptophan.

V gene,J gene,CDR3 length,CDR3 protein
TRBV7-6,TRBJ2-3,12,ASSSGLSTDTQY
TRBV6-5,TRBJ2-1,12,ATLEQGSYNEQF
TRBV20-1,TRBJ1-2,13,SASGGPGRLHGYT
TRBV11-2,TRBJ1-4,15,ASSSFGGRGTNEKLF
TRBV5-1,TRBJ1-2,12,ASSPGRPNYGYT
TRBV5-1,TRBJ2-3,14,ASSLRGGSGTDTQY
TRBV9,TRBJ1-2,13,ASSESRQGARGYT
TRBV28,TRBJ2-7,12,ASSSQSGSYEQY
TRBV6-2/TRBV6-3,TRBJ2-3,10,ASSLGTTSEY
TRBV4-1,TRBJ1-1,12,ASSQDGMATEAF
TRBV11-3,TRBJ1-1,16,ASSLDFGAVGERTEAF
TRBV7-9,TRBJ1-5,12,ASSLSGSGQPQH
TRBV10-3,TRBJ2-7,11,AISESADYEQY
TRBV2,TRBJ1-1,11,ASSITGAGEAF
TRBV28,TRBJ2-1,14,ASSLWSGSSYNEQF
TRBV27,TRBJ1-5,13,ASSSQWGNNQPQH
TRBV5-1,TRBJ2-7,13,ASSLDRGRGGEQY
TRBV10-3,TRBJ1-6,11,AISPKGGPPLH